This T cell receptor (beta chain) was found in a study of blood T cell repertoires in COVID-19. Across the study: Specimens from acute and convalescent COVID-19 originated in the United States, Italy and Spain. Nucleic acid was either cDNA or gDNA, and it came from T cells, B-cell-depleted T cells, or PBMCs.

Original methodology: Quantification of nucleated cells was approximated via reference gene primer amplification. TCRdb keeps only in-frame clones here, not all; method: immunoSEQ multiplex PCR. V, J and clone size were drawn from that table, and D and trimming were deduced from the DNA. Among some 120,000 clones, 75% to 90% were seen once, and the ten largest hold roughly 7.9%. With 0 bases clipped from V and 3 bases from J, the junction kept 2 bases outside the gene matches. The germline V gene encodes CDR1 SGHRS and CDR2 YFSETQ. The CDR3 contains 15 residues. The V and J genes are TRBV5-1 and TRBJ2-7, with 11 bases lining up with TRBD1. The sequence derives from a man aged 65-85 years with acute or convalescent COVID-19. Sequenced: peripheral blood. CDR3 loop: CASSLGTGGVYEQYF. Written as DNA, the CDR3 is TGCGCCAGCAGCTTGGGGACAGGGGGCGTCTACGAGCAGTACTTC. Full variable domain (missing parts from reference TRBV5-1 and TRBJ2-7): KAGVTQTPRYLIKTRGQQVTLSCSPISGHRSVSWYQQTPGQGLQFLFEYFSETQRNKGNFPGRFSGRQFSNSRSEMNVSTLELGDSALYLCASSLGTGGVYEQYFGPGTRLTVT.